One sample yielded the 26 T cell receptor beta chains listed below, sequenced in a study of T cells in Graves' hyperthyroidism and ophthalmopathy. Amplified regions were TCR beta CDR3 sequences from RNA transcripts. Primed by the HTBI set, a first-round RT-PCR was run on the TCR CDR3. TCRdb ran MiXCR on the multiplex PCR reads and lists one entry per CDR3 protein. The table shows hundreds of thousands of distinct CDR3 sequences, with around 16% occurring only once. Input material: blood. Receptors were obtained from a woman in her twenties or thirties with Graves' hyperthyroidism.

The chain carries TRBV27 and TRBJ2-5; 8 bases agree with TRBD1. CDR3 length equals 15 residues. After removal of 4 bases from V and 5 bases from J, the junction contained 9 bases not matched to a gene. From germline, CDR1 is MNHEY and CDR2 SMNVEV (reference sequence). CDR3 residues: CASSSGQGVRETQYF. The DNA for the CDR3 is TGTGCCAGCAGTTCCGGACAGGGAGTGCGGGAGACCCAGTACTTC.

This chain uses TRBV30 with TRBJ2-3; unclear D gene. This CDR3 is 18 amino acids long. Trimming removed 3 bases at V and 2 bases at J, with 24 bases between. Germline lookup yields CDR1 GTSNPN and CDR2 SVGIG (reference sequence). The CDR3 coding sequence is TGTGCCTGGAGAGGGCGGCGGTTGGGGAAGAGTTCCACAGATACGCAGTATTTT. This codes for CAWRGRRLGKSSTDTQYF.

This clonotype came up many times. The V and J genes are TRBV20-1 and TRBJ1-1, with TRBD1 matching 7 bases. Germline CDR1 reads DFQATT; CDR2 reads SNEGSKA (reference sequence). The length of the CDR3 is 14 residues. The trim removed 8 bases at V and 1 base at J, leaving 10 bases unmatched. In nucleotides, the CDR3 is TGCAGTACAGAGAGGGACAGCCCGAACACTGAAGCTTTCTTT. Translated: CSTERDSPNTEAFF.

This clonotype has a handful of counts. The chain carries TRBV10-1 and TRBJ1-5; D possibly corresponds to TRBD1 (5 bases). Germline-derived CDR1 and CDR2 are WNHNN and SYGVQD (reference sequence). The CDR3 consists of 13 residues. V lost 5 bases, J lost 9 bases, and 14 bases lay in between. The DNA of the CDR3 is TGCGCCAGCAGTAGAAGTCCCGGGGGGCCCCAGCATTTT. It translates to CASSRSPGGPQHF.

The rearrangement joins TRBV28 to TRBJ1-2; 10 bases are shared with TRBD1. After removal of 1 base from V and 5 bases from J, the junction contained 4 bases not matched to a gene. This CDR3 has 15 amino acids. Germline V CDR1 and CDR2: MDHEN, SYDVKM. The CDR3 bases are TGTGCCAGCAGTTTATCGGGACAGGGGTTTTATGGCTACACCTTC. The encoded protein is CASSLSGQGFYGYTF.

This clonotype was picked up many times. Here the CDR3 DNA reads TGTGCCAGCTCACCACAGAATCAGCCCCAGCATTTT. As protein: CASSPQNQPQHF. The chain employs TRBV18 and TRBJ1-5; D ambiguous. The CDR3 consists of 12 residues. V lost 1 base to trimming and J lost 4 bases, with 2 bases between them. Germline CDR1 is KGHSH and CDR2 is LQKENI.

This clonotype was seen at least ten times. The chain links TRBV3-1 to TRBJ2-3; D is perhaps TRBD2 (6 bases). The CDR3 totals 15 residues. V lost 3 bases, J lost 1 base, and 11 bases lay in between. Germline V gene lookup returns CDR1 LGHDT and CDR2 YNNKEL (reference sequence). The CDR3 coding sequence is TGTGCCAGCAGCCAGCGGGGCGATGGCACAGATACGCAGTATTTT. Amino acids: CASSQRGDGTDTQYF.

This clonotype was counted at least ten times. CDR3 nucleotides: TGTGCCAGCAGTGAAGGGGGTCAAGAGACCCAGTACTTC. This gives the protein CASSEGGQETQYF. This rearrangement joins TRBV2 to TRBJ2-5; D is ambiguous. CDR3 length equals 13 residues. Germline CDR1 reads SNHLY; CDR2 reads FYNNEI. V lost 1 base and J 2 bases, leaving 5 bases between the germline ends.

The genes are TRBV6-1 and TRBJ2-7; a possible D gene is TRBD1 (6 bases). The CDR3 is made up of 15 amino acids. The germline CDR1 and CDR2 sequences are MNHNS and SASEGT. V lost 1 base to trimming and J lost 3 bases, with 13 bases between them. CDR3 amino acids: CASSEDRVVNYEQYF. The CDR3 region has the DNA TGTGCCAGCAGTGAAGACAGGGTGGTAAACTACGAGCAGTACTTC.

This clonotype was seen only a few times. CDR3 sequence reads: CASSPASDGGNPQSYTF. CDR3 DNA sequence: TGTGCCAGCAGCCCAGCTTCTGACGGGGGTAACCCCCAAAGCTACACCTTC. The rearrangement joins TRBV4-2 to TRBJ1-2, with D maybe TRBD1 (5 bases). This CDR3 contains 17 residues. Trimming removed 4 bases at V and 9 bases at J, with 27 bases between. Germline CDR1 is LGHNA and CDR2 is YNFKEQ.

The rearrangement joins TRBV5-1 to TRBJ2-3; 8 nucleotides align to TRBD1. The germline gives CDR1 SGHRS, CDR2 YFSETQ. This CDR3 has 17 residues. The J segment lost 0 bases and the V segment lost 0 bases, leaving 6 bases of the junction unmatched. The CDR3 spells CASSLEQGAVSTDTQYF. CDR3 DNA sequence: TGCGCCAGCAGCTTGGAGCAGGGGGCGGTGAGCACAGATACGCAGTATTTT.

This clonotype was detected a few times. The rearrangement joins TRBV6-5 to TRBJ2-1; unclear D gene. The CDR3 is made up of 16 amino acids. CDR1 MNHEY and CDR2 SVGAGI come from the germline V gene. The ends were cut back, 2 bases at V and 0 bases at J, with 11 bases in the middle. CDR3 in DNA: TGTGCCAGCAGTTACACGACTCGGAGCTCCTACAATGAGCAGTTCTTC. Amino acids: CASSYTTRSSYNEQFF.

The V and J genes are TRBV20-1 and TRBJ1-4, with D hard to call. This CDR3 is 14 amino acids long. V was pared by 2 bases and J by 6 bases, with 13 bases between. Per the germline V gene, CDR1 is DFQATT and CDR2 is SNEGSKA (reference sequence). The CDR3: CSARSLRGHEKLFF. The CDR3 DNA reads TGCAGTGCTAGATCGCTCCGAGGGCATGAAAAACTGTTTTTT.

The chain links TRBV9 to TRBJ2-3; D is perhaps TRBD2 (5 bases). CDR1 SGDLS and CDR2 YYNGEE come from the germline V gene. The CDR3 covers 14 residues. V lost 3 bases, J lost 2 bases, and 10 bases lay in between. The CDR3 coding sequence is TGTGCCAGCAGCGCCCGGACTGACACAGATACGCAGTATTTT. This codes for CASSARTDTDTQYF.

V gene TRBV11-2 combines with J gene TRBJ1-2; D unresolved. The CDR3 is made up of 14 amino acids. In germline, CDR1 is SGHAT, CDR2 FQNNGV. V was clipped by 2 bases and J by 6 bases, with 13 bases between them. This CDR3 reads CASSLYHRRDGYTF. The CDR3 nucleotides read TGTGCCAGCAGCTTATATCATAGGCGGGATGGCTACACCTTC. Together with reference TRBV11-2 and TRBJ1-2, the CDR3 gives the full variable domain: EAGVAQSPRYKIIEKRQSVAFWCNPISGHATLYWYQQILGQGPKLLIQFQNNGVVDDSQLPKDRFSAERLKGVDSTLKIQPAKLEDSAVYLCASSLYHRRDGYTFGSGTRLTVV.

The chain recombines TRBV28 with TRBJ2-1; a weak D match, TRBD2 (5 bases). V was shortened by 7 bases and J by 6 bases, with 19 bases between the two germline ends. From germline, CDR1 is MDHEN and CDR2 SYDVKM. There are 15 residues in the CDR3. The CDR3 loop reads CASTALSGVFNEQFF. The CDR3 region has the DNA TGTGCCAGCACCGCCCTCTCCGGGGTTTTCAATGAGCAGTTCTTC.

CDR3 coding DNA: TGTGCCAGCAGCGACAGGGGGCGCGAGAGCACTGAAGCTTTCTTT. Protein product: CASSDRGRESTEAFF. This chain uses TRBV11-2 with TRBJ1-1; 10 bases line up with TRBD1. Germline V CDR1 and CDR2: SGHAT, FQNNGV. Trimming removed 5 bases from V and 4 bases from J; junction bases left unmatched: 7. The CDR3 totals 15 residues. Full variable domain (rest looked up from reference TRBV11-2 and TRBJ1-1): EAGVAQSPRYKIIEKRQSVAFWCNPISGHATLYWYQQILGQGPKLLIQFQNNGVVDDSQLPKDRFSAERLKGVDSTLKIQPAKLEDSAVYLCASSDRGRESTEAFFGQGTRLTVV.

This clonotype has a count of ten or more. The genes are TRBV28 and TRBJ1-2; 9 bases agree with TRBD1. Germline CDR1 is MDHEN and CDR2 is SYDVKM. V gave up 7 bases and J gave up 0 bases; unmatched junction bases: 6. The length of the CDR3 is 15 residues. In nucleotides, the CDR3 is TGTGCCAGCACCATCGGACAGGGGCCTAACTATGGCTACACCTTC. Translated: CASTIGQGPNYGYTF.

There are many counts of this clonotype. The chain has TRBV5-1 and TRBJ2-7; D may correspond to TRBD1 or TRBD2 (5 bases each). This CDR3 has 14 amino acids. V lost 0 bases and J 6 bases, leaving 13 bases between the germline ends. From germline, CDR1 is SGHRS and CDR2 YFSETQ. This CDR3 reads CASSLGDGSPEQYF. The CDR3 nucleotides are TGCGCCAGCAGCTTGGGGGACGGATCTCCCGAGCAGTACTTC.

This clonotype has ten or more counts. The V gene is TRBV28, the J gene TRBJ2-4; unclear D gene. Germline CDR1 is MDHEN and CDR2 is SYDVKM. The CDR3 is made up of 16 amino acids. V was clipped by 4 bases and J by 2 bases, with 15 bases between them. CDR3 residues: CASSSISRRTKNIQYF. The DNA of the CDR3 is TGTGCCAGCAGTTCAATTTCTAGGCGGACCAAAAACATTCAGTACTTC.

The table lists this clonotype with a few counts. V gene TRBV19 combines with J gene TRBJ1-5; no firm D call. Trimming cost V 3 bases and J 9 bases, with 18 bases left between them. Germline-derived CDR1 and CDR2 are LNHDA and SQIVND (reference sequence). This CDR3 contains 15 residues. The CDR3 loop is CASSMGGGPYTPQHF. In DNA form, the CDR3 reads TGTGCCAGTAGTATGGGAGGAGGTCCCTATACGCCCCAGCATTTT.

This chain uses TRBV7-2 with TRBJ2-5, with unresolved D. V dropped 5 bases and J dropped 7 bases, with 8 bases sitting between them. This CDR3 has 11 amino acids. CDR1 is SGHTA, CDR2 FQGNSA, per germline. The CDR3 here is CASSDTWTQYF. The CDR3 region has the DNA TGTGCCAGCAGCGATACATGGACCCAGTACTTC. The full variable domain, its missing parts supplied by reference TRBV7-2 and TRBJ2-5, is GAGVSQSPSNKVTEKGKDVELRCDPISGHTALYWYRQSLGQGLEFLIYFQGNSAPDKSGLPSDRFSAERTGGSVSTLTIQRTQQEDSAVYLCASSDTWTQYFGPGTRLLVL.

The chain is built from TRBV18 and TRBJ1-3; D call uncertain. The V end was cut by 3 bases, the J end by 0 bases, with 15 bases between. Germline lookup yields CDR1 KGHSH and CDR2 LQKENI. This CDR3 spans 17 amino acids. CDR3 nucleotide sequence: TGTGCCAGCTCACCGCCTGATCCACTCCGCTCTGGAAACACCATATATTTT. This sequence encodes CASSPPDPLRSGNTIYF.

This clonotype was detected ten times or more. J is TRBJ2-1 and V is TRBV11-2; 7 nucleotides align to TRBD2. V lost 5 bases, J lost 4 bases, and 11 bases stayed unmatched. CDR3 length equals 16 residues. Germline V gene sequence: CDR1 SGHAT, CDR2 FQNNGV. The CDR3, as DNA: TGTGCCAGCAGCCCAGCCGGGGGAGGGAAGTACAATGAGCAGTTCTTC. Translated: CASSPAGGGKYNEQFF.

This clonotype was counted only a few times. This sequence joins TRBV7-6 and TRBJ1-2; 7 nucleotides agree with TRBD1. There are 15 residues in the CDR3. Germline lookup yields CDR1 SGHVS and CDR2 FNYEAQ. V was pared by 1 base and J by 6 bases, with 8 bases of the junction left unmatched. The CDR3 nucleotides read TGTGCCAGCAGCTTAGGCCCGACAGGGTCCCATGGCTACACCTTC. This sequence encodes CASSLGPTGSHGYTF.

This clonotype was seen ten or more times. This rearrangement joins TRBV6-1 to TRBJ1-4; 9 nucleotides agree with TRBD1. After removal of 6 bases from V and 4 bases from J, the junction contained 15 bases not matched to a gene. Germline V gene sequence: CDR1 MNHNS, CDR2 SASEGT. The CDR3 extends over 18 amino acids. CDR3 nucleotides: TGTGCCAGCAGCGCCTTAGTAGGACAGGGGAAGGATAATGAAAAACTGTTTTTT. Translating gives CASSALVGQGKDNEKLFF.